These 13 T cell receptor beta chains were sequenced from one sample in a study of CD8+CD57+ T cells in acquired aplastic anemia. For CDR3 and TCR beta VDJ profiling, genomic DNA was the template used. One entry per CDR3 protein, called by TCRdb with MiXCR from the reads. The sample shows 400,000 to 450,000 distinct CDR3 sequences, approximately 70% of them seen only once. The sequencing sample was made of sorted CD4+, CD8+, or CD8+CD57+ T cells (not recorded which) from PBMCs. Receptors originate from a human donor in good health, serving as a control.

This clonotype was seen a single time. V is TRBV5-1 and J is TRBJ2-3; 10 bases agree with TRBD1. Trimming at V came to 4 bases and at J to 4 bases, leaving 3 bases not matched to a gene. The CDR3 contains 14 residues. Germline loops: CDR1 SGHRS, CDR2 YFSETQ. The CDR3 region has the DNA TGCGCCAGCAGCCGGACAGGGGGGGCAGATACGCAGTATTTT. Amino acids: CASSRTGGADTQYF.

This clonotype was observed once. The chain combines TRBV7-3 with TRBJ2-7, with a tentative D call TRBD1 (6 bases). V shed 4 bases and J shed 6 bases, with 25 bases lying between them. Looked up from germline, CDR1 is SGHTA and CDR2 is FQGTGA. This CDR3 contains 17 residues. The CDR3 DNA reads TGTGCCAGCAGCTCGACTGGGTGGGGGCCCCTGGGGGTCGAGCAGTACTTC. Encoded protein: CASSSTGWGPLGVEQYF.

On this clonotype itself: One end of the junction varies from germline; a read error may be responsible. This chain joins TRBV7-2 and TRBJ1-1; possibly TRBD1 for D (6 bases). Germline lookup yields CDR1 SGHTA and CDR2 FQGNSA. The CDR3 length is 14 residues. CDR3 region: CASSTTSGGLKSYF. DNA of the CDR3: TGTGCCAGCAGCACGACTAGCGGGGGGCTAAAATCCTACTTT.

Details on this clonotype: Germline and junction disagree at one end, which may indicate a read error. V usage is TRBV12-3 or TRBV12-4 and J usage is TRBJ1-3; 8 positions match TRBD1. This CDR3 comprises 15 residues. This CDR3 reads CASSSNRGTGDTIYF. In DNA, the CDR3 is TGTGCCAGCAGCTCGAACAGGGGGACTGGAGACACCATATATTTT.

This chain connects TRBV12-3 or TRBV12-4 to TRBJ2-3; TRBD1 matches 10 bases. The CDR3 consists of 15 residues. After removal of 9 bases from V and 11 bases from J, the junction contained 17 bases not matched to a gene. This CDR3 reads CASSKPGQGLNEQYF. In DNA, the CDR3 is TGTGCCAGTTCTAAGCCGGGACAGGGGTTGAATGAGCAGTATTTT.

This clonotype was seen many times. The CDR3 region has the DNA TGTGCCAGCAGCCAAGATTGGACAGGGGGACGTGAGACCCAGTACTTC. Its protein is CASSQDWTGGRETQYF. V and J are TRBV3-1 and TRBJ2-5; 10 bases are a match to TRBD1. The CDR3 consists of 16 residues. CDR1 is LGHDT, CDR2 YNNKEL, per germline (reference sequence). Losses at the gene ends were 0 bases for V and 5 bases for J; bases not matched to a gene: 6.

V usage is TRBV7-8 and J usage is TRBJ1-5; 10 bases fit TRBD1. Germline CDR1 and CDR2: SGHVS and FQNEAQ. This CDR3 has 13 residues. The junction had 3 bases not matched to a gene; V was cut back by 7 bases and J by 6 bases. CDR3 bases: TGTGCCAGCACCGGACAGGGGGGTCAGCCCCAGCATTTT. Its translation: CASTGQGGQPQHF.

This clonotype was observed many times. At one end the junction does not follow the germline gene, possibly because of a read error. CDR3 residues: CASSLAPVLAGGLDRSF. CDR3 DNA sequence: TGTGCCAGCAGCTTAGCGCCGGTCCTAGCGGGGGGGCTCGATCGGTCCTTC. This sequence joins TRBV7-8 and TRBJ2-1; 12 positions agree with TRBD2. This CDR3 has 17 amino acids. Germline V CDR1 and CDR2: SGHVS, FQNEAQ.

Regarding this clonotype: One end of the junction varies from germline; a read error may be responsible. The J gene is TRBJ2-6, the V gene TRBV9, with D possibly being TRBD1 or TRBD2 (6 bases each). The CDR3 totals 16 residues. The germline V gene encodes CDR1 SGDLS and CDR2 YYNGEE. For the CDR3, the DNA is TGTGCCAGCAGCGGATCCCAGGGGACTGGGGCCCACGTCCTGACTTTC. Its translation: CASSGSQGTGAHVLTF.

The CDR3 region is CASSVTGQCPYEQYF. CDR3 nucleotide sequence: TGTGCCAGCAGCGTTACGGGACAGTGCCCCTACGAGCAGTACTTC. The chain has TRBV2 and TRBJ2-7; TRBD1 agrees at 7 bases. CDR1 is SNHLY, CDR2 FYNNEI, per germline. V dropped 6 bases and J dropped 2; count of bases not matched to a gene: 10. The CDR3 contains 15 residues.

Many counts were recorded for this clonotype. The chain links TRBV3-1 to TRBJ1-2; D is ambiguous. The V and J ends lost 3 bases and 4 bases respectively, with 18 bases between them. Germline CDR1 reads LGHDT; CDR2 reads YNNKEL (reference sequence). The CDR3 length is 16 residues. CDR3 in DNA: TGTGCCAGCAGCCAGTACGCGGACCCTTATCCCTATGGCTACACCTTC. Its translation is CASSQYADPYPYGYTF.

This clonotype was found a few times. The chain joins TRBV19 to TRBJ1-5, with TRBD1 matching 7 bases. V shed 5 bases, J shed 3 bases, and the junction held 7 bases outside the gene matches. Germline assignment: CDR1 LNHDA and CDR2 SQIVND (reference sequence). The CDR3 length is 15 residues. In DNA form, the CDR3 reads TGTGCCAGTAGTTTGGACAGGAGGAACAATCAGCCCCAGCATTTT. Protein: CASSLDRRNNQPQHF.

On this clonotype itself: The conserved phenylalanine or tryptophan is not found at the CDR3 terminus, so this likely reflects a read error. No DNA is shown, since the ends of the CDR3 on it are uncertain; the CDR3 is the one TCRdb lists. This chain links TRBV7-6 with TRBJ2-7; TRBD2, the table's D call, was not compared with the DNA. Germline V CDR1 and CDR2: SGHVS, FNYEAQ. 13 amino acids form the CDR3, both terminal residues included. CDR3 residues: CASSFTVLSELDL.